This T cell receptor (beta chain) was sequenced during a study of T-cell memory formation after mild COVID-19. General study findings and limits: Later expanders leaned CD4+, whereas day 15 to 85 contracting clones were balanced CD4/CD8.

A word on this clonotype: Its antigen is as yet unknown.

The CDR3 is 16 amino acids. Germline assignment: CDR1 SGHRS and CDR2 YFSETQ. Germline trimming cut 3 bases from V and 4 bases from J; bases unmatched to any gene: 7. TCRdb reprocessed the 5' RACE reads via MiXCR and lists one record per CDR3 protein. The sample yields 200,000 to 250,000 distinct CDR3 sequences, approximately 10% seen once. The clonotype originates from a man aged 18 to 29 who had mild COVID-19 (a few samples of this study predate the infection). Cell type and time point are not known. J is TRBJ2-3 and V is TRBV5-1; 11 nucleotides line up with TRBD1. The source material was PBMCs or a T cell subset sorted from them (not recorded which). The CDR3 region has the DNA TGCGCCAGCAGCTCGAGGACAGGGGGCTGGTCAGATACGCAGTATTTT. Its protein is CASSSRTGGWSDTQYF.